Reported below is one T cell receptor (beta chain). Many counts were recorded for this clonotype. Its recognized antigen is unknown. Per-base quality was not reported, and no clone a single base away is much larger than it. This sample stems from a study of T cell repertoires in cytomegalovirus infection (dated by TCRdb to the late 2010s). In the study overall: Donor HLA type was relevant to the analysis, because carriage of CMV infection together with the matching HLA type was indicated by public TCR beta signatures. General findings and caveats noted by the study authors: The ex vivo response was dominated by HLA-C-restricted CMV-specific TCR beta clonotypes, which also provided the single most frequent clonotype in two of eight donors. Cumulative frequency of public TCR beta family members discriminated carriers of CMV infection plus the relevant HLA type in this cohort and an independent approximately 400-donor cohort.

Sequencing relied on an Illumina HiSeq 1500. In TCRdb, the public reads were trimmed at Q25 with fastp and aligned with MiXCR, with productive beta chains retained. Records with the same CDR3 protein are collapsed into one entry carrying the most frequent genes and DNA. The sample table records some 110,000 distinct CDR3 sequences; roughly a tenth of these occur just once. Of the sample, roughly 31% is held by the ten largest clones. V is pared back by 6 bases and J by 2 bases, with 21 bases lying between the germline termini. The CDR3 has 16 amino acids, counting the end cysteine and phenylalanine. Only the CDR3 DNA is retained, 48 bases long and in frame from the first base. The germline V gene (reference sequence) provides CDR1 DFQATT and CDR2 SNEGSKA.

The sample taken for sequencing was PBMCs, sequenced either directly or after in vitro stimulation (not recorded which). The V and J segments used are TRBV20-1 and TRBJ2-3; the D gene cannot be resolved reliably. The sequence was obtained from a human donor in good health (CMV status not recorded). Some clones in this sample may be carry-over from other donors' samples. The base sequence is TGCAGTGCCCCAACCCCGGCAGGTTTCCTCACAGATACGCAGTATTTT. Its amino acids are CSAPTPAGFLTDTQYF.